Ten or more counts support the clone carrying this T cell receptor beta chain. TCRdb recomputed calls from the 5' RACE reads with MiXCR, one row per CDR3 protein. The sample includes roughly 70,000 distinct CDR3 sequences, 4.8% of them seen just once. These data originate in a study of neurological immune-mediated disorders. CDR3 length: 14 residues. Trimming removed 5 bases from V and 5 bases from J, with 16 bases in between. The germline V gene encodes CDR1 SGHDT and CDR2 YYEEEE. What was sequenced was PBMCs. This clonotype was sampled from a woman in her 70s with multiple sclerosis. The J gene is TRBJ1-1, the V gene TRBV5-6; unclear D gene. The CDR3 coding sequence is TGTGCCAGCAGTAGCGTTCGTCGGAGGACTGAAGCTTTCTTT. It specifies CASSSVRRRTEAFF.